This T cell receptor (beta chain) is drawn from a study of shared clonotypes between healthy human individuals. The overall study: Ranging from 18 to 49 in age, donors were a couple of women and three men.

Those who donated, Caucasian adults without exception, all lived in Nashville, Tennessee. Points on this clone: As yet, its antigen is unknown.

Using immunoSEQ multiplex PCR, the repertoire was profiled, and TCRdb retains in-frame clones only, with some absent. The data hold about 980,000 clones, with more than 75% observed a single time. Study outcomes and limitations: Naive CD4 clonotypes were shared across several donors at around 5%.

The sequence was collected from a young man in good health. Input material: memory CD4+ T cells sorted from blood. The subset: CD45RA-negative fraction.

The chain's CDR3 is CASSTRGSSYNEQFF. The CDR3 DNA is TGTGCCAGCAGTACTCGCGGTAGCTCCTACAATGAGCAGTTCTTC. The chain recombines TRBV6-6 with TRBJ2-1; no firm D call. V gave up 5 bases and J gave up 0 bases, with 11 bases separating them. This CDR3 has 15 amino acids. Germline-derived CDR1 and CDR2 are MNHNY and SVGAGI (reference sequence).